This record looks at one TCR beta chain sequence and its context. The data are from a study of blood T cell repertoires in COVID-19. Study as a whole: The United States, Italy and Spain provided the acute and convalescent COVID-19 samples. PBMCs, B-cell-depleted T cells, or T cells provided the cDNA or gDNA that made up the material.

The V gene's germline CDR1 is SNHLY and CDR2 FYNNEI. CDR3 length equals 14 residues. The V segment lost 10 bases and the J segment 5 bases; nucleotides outside the gene matches: 9. As originally analysed: Estimated nucleated cell counts came from reference gene primer amplification. The repertoire was sequenced with immunoSEQ multiplex PCR; TCRdb's copy has only in-frame clones and lacks some. V, J and clone size are taken as reported in that table, and D and trimming were inferred from the DNA itself. This table has roughly 150,000 clones, approximately 92% appearing once. The rearrangement joins TRBV2 to TRBJ1-5; 9 bases fit TRBD1. Material for sequencing was peripheral blood. The clonotype comes from a woman aged 35 to 49 with acute or convalescent COVID-19. Here the CDR3 DNA reads TGTGCCACCGAAGGGGACAGGGCGCATCAGCCCCAGCATTTT. Protein product: CATEGDRAHQPQHF.